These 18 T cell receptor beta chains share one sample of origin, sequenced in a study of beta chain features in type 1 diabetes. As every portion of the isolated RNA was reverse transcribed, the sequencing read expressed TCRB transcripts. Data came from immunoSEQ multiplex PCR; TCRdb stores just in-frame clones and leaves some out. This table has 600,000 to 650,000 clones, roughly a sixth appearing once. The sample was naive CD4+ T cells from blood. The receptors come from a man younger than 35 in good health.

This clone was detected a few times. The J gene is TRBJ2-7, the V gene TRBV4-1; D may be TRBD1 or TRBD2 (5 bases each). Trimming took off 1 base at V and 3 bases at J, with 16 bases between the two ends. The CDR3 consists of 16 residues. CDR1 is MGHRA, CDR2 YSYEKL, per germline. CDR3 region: CASSQVSRDGGYEQYF. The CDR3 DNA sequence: TGCGCCAGCAGCCAAGTTAGTCGGGACGGTGGCTACGAGCAGTACTTC.

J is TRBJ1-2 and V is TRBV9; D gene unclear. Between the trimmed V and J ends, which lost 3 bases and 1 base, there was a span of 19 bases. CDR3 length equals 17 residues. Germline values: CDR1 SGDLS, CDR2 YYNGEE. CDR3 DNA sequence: TGTGCCAGCAGCGCTGTCTTCGGACGCAGGAGTAACTATGGCTACACCTTC. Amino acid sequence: CASSAVFGRRSNYGYTF.

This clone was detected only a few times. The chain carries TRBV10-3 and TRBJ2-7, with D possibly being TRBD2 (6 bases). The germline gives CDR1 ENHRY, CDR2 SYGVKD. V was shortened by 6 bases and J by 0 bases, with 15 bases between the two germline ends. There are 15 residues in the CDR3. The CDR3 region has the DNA TGTGCCATCAGGAACCGGGACTTTAACTCCTACGAGCAGTACTTC. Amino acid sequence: CAIRNRDFNSYEQYF.

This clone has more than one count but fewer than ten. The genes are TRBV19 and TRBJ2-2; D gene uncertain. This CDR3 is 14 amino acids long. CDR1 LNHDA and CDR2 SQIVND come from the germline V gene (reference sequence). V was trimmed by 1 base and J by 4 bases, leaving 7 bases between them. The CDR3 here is CASSIVVGTGELFF. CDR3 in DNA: TGTGCCAGTAGTATAGTCGTGGGCACCGGGGAGCTGTTTTTT.

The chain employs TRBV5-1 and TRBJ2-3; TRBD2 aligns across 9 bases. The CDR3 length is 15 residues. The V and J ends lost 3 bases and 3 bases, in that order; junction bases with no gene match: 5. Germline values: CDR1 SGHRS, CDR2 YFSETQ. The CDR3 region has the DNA TGCGCCAGCAGCTCTAGCGGGACGGGAACAGATACGCAGTATTTT. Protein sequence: CASSSSGTGTDTQYF.

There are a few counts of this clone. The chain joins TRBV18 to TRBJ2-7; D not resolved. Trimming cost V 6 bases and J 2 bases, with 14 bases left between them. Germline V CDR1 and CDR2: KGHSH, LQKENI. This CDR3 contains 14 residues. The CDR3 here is CASSPREMTYEQYF. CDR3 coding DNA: TGTGCCAGCTCCCCGCGAGAGATGACCTACGAGCAGTACTTC.

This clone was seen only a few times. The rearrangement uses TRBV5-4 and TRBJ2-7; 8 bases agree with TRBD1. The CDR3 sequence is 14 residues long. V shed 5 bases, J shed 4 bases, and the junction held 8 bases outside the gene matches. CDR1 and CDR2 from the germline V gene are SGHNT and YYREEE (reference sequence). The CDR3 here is CASRTAGGAYEQYF. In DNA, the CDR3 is TGTGCCAGCAGAACGGCAGGGGGCGCGTACGAGCAGTACTTC.

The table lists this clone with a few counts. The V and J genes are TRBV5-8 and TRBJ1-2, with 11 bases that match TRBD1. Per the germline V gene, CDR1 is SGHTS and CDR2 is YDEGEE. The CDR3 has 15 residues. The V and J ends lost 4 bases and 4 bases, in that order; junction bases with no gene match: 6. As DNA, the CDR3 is TGTGCCAGCAGCCCGAGGACAGGGGGCACCTATGGCTACACCTTC. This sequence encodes CASSPRTGGTYGYTF.

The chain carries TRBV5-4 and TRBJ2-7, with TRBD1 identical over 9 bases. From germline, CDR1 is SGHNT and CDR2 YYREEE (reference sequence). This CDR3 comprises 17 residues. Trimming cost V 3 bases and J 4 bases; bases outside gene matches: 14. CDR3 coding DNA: TGTGCCAGCAGCTCCCTACAGGGGGCAAGGGTTCCATACGAGCAGTACTTC. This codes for CASSSLQGARVPYEQYF.

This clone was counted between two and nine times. The CDR3 reads CASSPGQIRVANTEAFF. DNA for the CDR3: TGTGCCAGCTCACCTGGACAGATAAGGGTGGCGAACACTGAAGCTTTCTTT. The rearrangement uses TRBV18 and TRBJ1-1; the D gene is possibly TRBD1 (6 bases). The V and J ends lost 3 bases and 1 base respectively, with 18 bases between them. CDR3 length: 17 residues. CDR1 and CDR2 (germline): KGHSH, LQKENI.

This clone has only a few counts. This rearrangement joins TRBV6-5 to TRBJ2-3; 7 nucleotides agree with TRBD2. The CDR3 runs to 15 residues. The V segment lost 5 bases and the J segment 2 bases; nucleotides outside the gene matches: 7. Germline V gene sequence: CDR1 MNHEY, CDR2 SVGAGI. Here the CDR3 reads CASSVGGSSTDTQYF. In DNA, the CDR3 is TGTGCCAGCAGTGTCGGCGGGAGTTCCACAGATACGCAGTATTTT.

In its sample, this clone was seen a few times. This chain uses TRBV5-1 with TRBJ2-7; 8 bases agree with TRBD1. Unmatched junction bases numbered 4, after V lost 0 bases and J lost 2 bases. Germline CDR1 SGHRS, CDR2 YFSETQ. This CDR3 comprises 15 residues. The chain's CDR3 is CASSLEGTGPYEQYF. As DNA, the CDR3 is TGCGCCAGCAGCTTGGAAGGGACAGGACCCTACGAGCAGTACTTC.

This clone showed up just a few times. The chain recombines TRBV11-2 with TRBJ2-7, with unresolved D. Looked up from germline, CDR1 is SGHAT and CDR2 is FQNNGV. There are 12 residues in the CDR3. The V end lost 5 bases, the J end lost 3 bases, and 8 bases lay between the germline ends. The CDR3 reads CASSQWGYEQYF. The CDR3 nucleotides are TGTGCCAGCAGCCAGTGGGGCTACGAGCAGTACTTC.

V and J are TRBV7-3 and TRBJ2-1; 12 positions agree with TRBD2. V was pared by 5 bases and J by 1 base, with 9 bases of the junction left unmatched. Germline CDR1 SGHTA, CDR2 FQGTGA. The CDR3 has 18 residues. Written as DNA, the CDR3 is TGTGCCAGCAGCGCCCAAATGACTAGCGGGGGTTCCTACAATGAGCAGTTCTTC. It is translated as CASSAQMTSGGSYNEQFF.

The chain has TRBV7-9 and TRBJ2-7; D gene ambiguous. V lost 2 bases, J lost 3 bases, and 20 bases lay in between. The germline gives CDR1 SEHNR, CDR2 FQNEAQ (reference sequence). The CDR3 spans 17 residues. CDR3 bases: TGTGCCAGCAGCTTACTCTTACTTCGTGACGGTTTCTACGAGCAGTACTTC. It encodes CASSLLLLRDGFYEQYF. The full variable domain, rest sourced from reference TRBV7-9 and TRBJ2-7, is DTGVSQNPRHKITKRGQNVTFRCDPISEHNRLYWYRQTLGQGPEFLTYFQNEAQLEKSRLLSDRFSAERPKGSFSTLEIQRTEQGDSAMYLCASSLLLLRDGFYEQYFGPGTRLTVT.

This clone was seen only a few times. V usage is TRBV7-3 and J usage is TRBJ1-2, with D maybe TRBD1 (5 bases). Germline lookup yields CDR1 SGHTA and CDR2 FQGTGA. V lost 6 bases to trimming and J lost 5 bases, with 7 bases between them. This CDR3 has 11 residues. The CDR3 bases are TGTGCCAGCAGAACAGGATATGGCTACACCTTC. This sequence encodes CASRTGYGYTF.

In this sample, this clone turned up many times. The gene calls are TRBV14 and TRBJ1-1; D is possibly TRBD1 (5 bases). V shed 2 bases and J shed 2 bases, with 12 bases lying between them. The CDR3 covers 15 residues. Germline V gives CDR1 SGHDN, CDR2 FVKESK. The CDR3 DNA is TGTGCCAGCAGCCAATTGGGGCCGGCCAACACTGAAGCTTTCTTT. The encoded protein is CASSQLGPANTEAFF.

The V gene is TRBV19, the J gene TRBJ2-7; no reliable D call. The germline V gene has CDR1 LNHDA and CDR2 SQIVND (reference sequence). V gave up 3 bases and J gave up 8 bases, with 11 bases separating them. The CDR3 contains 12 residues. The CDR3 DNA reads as TGTGCCAGTAGTATGTTAAAAGATAAGCAGTACTTC. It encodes CASSMLKDKQYF. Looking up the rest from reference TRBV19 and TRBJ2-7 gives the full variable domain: DGGITQSPKYLFRKEGQNVTLSCEQNLNHDAMYWYRQDPGQGLRLIYYSQIVNDFQKGDIAEGYSVSREKKESFPLTVTSAQKNPTAFYLCASSMLKDKQYFGPGTRLTVT.